What follows are 20 T cell receptor beta chains derived from one specimen sequenced in a study of control samples from healthy donors and cancer patients. Sequencing was performed with immunoSEQ multiplex PCR; in TCRdb, only in-frame clones are kept and a portion is missing. The repertoire has around 86,000 clones, about 90% of them found once; the top ten carry 1.9%. The sequenced sample was PBMCs. The receptors were gathered from a woman aged 55-70 years with head and neck cancer.

The gene calls are TRBV19 and TRBJ2-7; TRBD2 matches 11 bases. The junction had 3 bases not matched to a gene; V was cut back by 5 bases and J by 6 bases. Germline V gives CDR1 LNHDA, CDR2 SQIVND (reference sequence). This CDR3 contains 13 residues. This CDR3 is CASSLAGGLEQYF. In nucleotides, the CDR3 is TGTGCCAGTAGTTTAGCGGGAGGGCTCGAGCAGTACTTC.

V usage is TRBV19 and J usage is TRBJ2-7, with D perhaps matching TRBD1 (7 bases). Trimming removed 10 bases at V and 6 bases at J, with 25 bases between. Germline V gene sequence: CDR1 LNHDA, CDR2 SQIVND (reference sequence). CDR3 length equals 15 residues. The CDR3: CATSTGDRGTSEQYF. The CDR3, as DNA: TGTGCCACCTCAACAGGGGACCGGGGGACGTCCGAGCAGTACTTC. Together with reference TRBV19 and TRBJ2-7, the CDR3 gives the full variable domain: DGGITQSPKYLFRKEGQNVTLSCEQNLNHDAMYWYRQDPGQGLRLIYYSQIVNDFQKGDIAEGYSVSREKKESFPLTVTSAQKNPTAFYLCATSTGDRGTSEQYFGPGTRLTVT.

The chain has TRBV5-1 and TRBJ2-7, with a weak D call TRBD2 (5 bases). The length of the CDR3 is 13 residues. The germline V gene encodes CDR1 SGHRS and CDR2 YFSETQ. V was clipped by 5 bases and J by 3 bases, with 12 bases between them. The CDR3 DNA is TGCGCCAGCAGTTACGGGGAGAACTACGAGCAGTACTTC. It codes for CASSYGENYEQYF.

The chain joins TRBV18 to TRBJ2-3; 9 bases map to TRBD1. CDR3 length: 15 residues. V dropped 5 bases and J dropped 4; count of bases not matched to a gene: 7. Germline loops: CDR1 KGHSH, CDR2 LQKENI. CDR3 residues: CASSKETGGPDTQYF. In DNA form, the CDR3 reads TGTGCCAGCTCAAAGGAGACAGGGGGTCCAGATACGCAGTATTTT.

This rearrangement joins TRBV5-4 to TRBJ2-3; D unresolved. The CDR3 length is 15 residues. The V gene's germline CDR1 is SGHNT and CDR2 YYREEE (reference sequence). V lost 0 bases, J lost 10 bases, and 18 bases lay in between. This CDR3 is CASSLDVWTISPQYF. The CDR3 DNA sequence: TGTGCCAGCAGCTTGGATGTCTGGACGATCTCGCCGCAGTATTTT.

This clone has a handful of counts. This sequence joins TRBV7-9 and TRBJ2-7, with 7 bases lining up with TRBD1. The CDR3 has 16 amino acids. The germline gives CDR1 SEHNR, CDR2 FQNEAQ (reference sequence). V was clipped by 4 bases and J by 3 bases; unmatched bases: 12. CDR3 loop: CASSSKRYRDSYEQYF. Written as DNA, the CDR3 is TGTGCCAGCAGCTCAAAGCGATACCGGGACAGCTACGAGCAGTACTTC.

J is TRBJ2-7 and V is TRBV25-1; TRBD2 aligns across 10 bases. Germline CDR1 MGHDK, CDR2 SYGVNS. The ends lost 3 bases at V and 2 bases at J; junction bases unmatched: 10. The CDR3 has 17 residues. Here the CDR3 DNA reads TGTGCCAGCAGTGAGGCGAGACTAGCGGGTCCTACCTACGAGCAGTACTTC. As protein: CASSEARLAGPTYEQYF.

The chain joins TRBV11-2 to TRBJ2-1; the D is unclear. Germline CDR1 and CDR2: SGHAT and FQNNGV. The CDR3 length is 17 residues. Trimming removed 4 bases at V and 0 bases at J, with 16 bases between. The CDR3: CASSSPDRISSYNEQFF. The CDR3, as DNA: TGTGCCAGCAGCTCCCCGGATCGGATTAGCTCCTACAATGAGCAGTTCTTC.

V is TRBV5-4 and J is TRBJ2-7, with 10 bases that match TRBD2. The J segment lost 3 bases and the V segment lost 0 bases, leaving 3 bases of the junction unmatched. The CDR3 is 15 residues long. Germline assignment: CDR1 SGHNT and CDR2 YYREEE (reference sequence). Here the CDR3 reads CASSLVLAGSYEQYF. The CDR3 nucleotides are TGTGCCAGCAGCTTGGTACTAGCGGGGAGCTACGAGCAGTACTTC.

This chain links TRBV25-1 with TRBJ1-2; D is undetermined. Germline loops: CDR1 MGHDK, CDR2 SYGVNS. The CDR3 is made up of 13 amino acids. Between the trimmed V and J ends, which lost 5 bases and 2 bases, there was a span of 9 bases. The CDR3 DNA follows: TGTGCCAGCAGTCAACACATCAACTATGGCTACACCTTC. This translates into CASSQHINYGYTF.

The rearrangement uses TRBV30 and TRBJ2-2; D possibly corresponds to TRBD2 (6 bases). V dropped 0 bases and J dropped 6 bases, with 11 bases sitting between them. CDR1 GTSNPN and CDR2 SVGIG come from the germline V gene (reference sequence). The CDR3 loop spans 14 amino acids. The DNA of the CDR3 is TGTGCCTGGAGTGTACCGGAGGGTTCCGGGGAGCTGTTTTTT. It specifies CAWSVPEGSGELFF.

The rearrangement joins TRBV11-2 to TRBJ2-5; D unresolved. Trimming removed 2 bases at V and 0 bases at J, with 10 bases between. CDR3 length equals 15 residues. Germline CDR1 reads SGHAT; CDR2 reads FQNNGV. The CDR3 nucleotides read TGTGCCAGCAGCTTAAATTCCTGGTACCAAGAGACCCAGTACTTC. It is translated as CASSLNSWYQETQYF.

This chain links TRBV19 with TRBJ1-6; D may be TRBD1 (6 bases). V was shortened by 3 bases and J by 8 bases, with 14 bases between the two germline ends. CDR1 and CDR2 from the germline V gene are LNHDA and SQIVND (reference sequence). This CDR3 comprises 15 residues. The CDR3 nucleotides are TGTGCCAGTAGTATCGGGAAGTCAGGGGATTCACCCCTCCACTTT. It translates to CASSIGKSGDSPLHF.

This chain uses TRBV10-2 with TRBJ2-3; 8 nucleotides align to TRBD1. The germline V gene encodes CDR1 WSHSY and CDR2 SAAADI. The CDR3 has 12 amino acids. V was pared by 8 bases and J by 3 bases, with 1 base of the junction left unmatched. The CDR3 coding sequence is TGCGCCAGCCGACAGGGGACAGATACGCAGTATTTT. This encodes CASRQGTDTQYF.

In nucleotides, the CDR3 is TGCAGTGCTAGTGGGGGGCAGACGAACACTGAAGCTTTCTTT. Translation gives CSASGGQTNTEAFF. The chain uses TRBV20-1 and TRBJ1-1, with D possibly matching TRBD1 (6 bases). V lost 3 bases to trimming and J lost 1 base, with 12 bases between them. The V gene's germline CDR1 is DFQATT and CDR2 SNEGSKA (reference sequence). This CDR3 has 14 residues.

CDR3 sequence: CASSHGLAGTLAKNIQYF. In nucleotides, the CDR3 is TGTGCCAGCAGCCACGGACTAGCGGGTACTTTAGCCAAAAACATTCAGTACTTC. This chain joins TRBV3-1 (or the pseudogene TRBV3-2) and TRBJ2-4, with 11 nucleotides matching TRBD2. Looked up from germline, CDR1 is LGHDT and CDR2 is YNNKEL (reference sequence). The CDR3 loop spans 18 amino acids. V shed 3 bases and J 0 bases; nucleotides not matched to a gene: 7.

V usage is TRBV9 and J usage is TRBJ2-6, with 8 positions matching TRBD1. The junction had 8 bases not matched to a gene; V was cut back by 0 bases and J by 0 bases. The CDR3 contains 19 residues. Germline-derived CDR1 and CDR2 are SGDLS and YYNGEE. CDR3 sequence reads: CASSVGFGDRFSGANVLTF. CDR3 bases: TGTGCCAGCAGCGTAGGATTCGGGGACAGGTTCTCTGGGGCCAACGTCCTGACTTTC.

For this clone: At one end, the junction sequence differs from germline, possibly due to a read error. The chain links TRBV28 to TRBJ1-1, with D perhaps TRBD1 (6 bases). Germline V lookup: CDR1 MDHEN, CDR2 SYDVKM. The CDR3 sequence is 14 residues long. CDR3 region: CASSIWTVNTEAFF. The DNA for the CDR3 is TGTGCCAGCAGTATATGGACAGTGAACACTGAAGCTTTCTTT.

The CDR3 nucleotides are TGCAGCGTTGCCCTATCTACGGTCCCCTACGAGCAGTACTTC. Translation gives CSVALSTVPYEQYF. The rearrangement links TRBV29-1 to TRBJ2-7; D call uncertain. The CDR3 contains 14 residues. Trimming left V 4 bases short and J 2 bases short, with 15 bases between. CDR1 is SQVTM and CDR2 is ANQGSEA in the germline V gene.

About this clone itself: The sample carries other DNA sequences with the same CDR3. The chain links TRBV9 to TRBJ1-4; D gene unclear. Germline CDR1 reads SGDLS; CDR2 reads YYNGEE. This CDR3 has 14 amino acids. V lost 2 bases and J lost 2, with 7 bases in between. The CDR3 nucleotides are TGTGCCAGCAGCGTCGGCGGCACTAATGAAAAACTGTTTTTT. Its protein product is CASSVGGTNEKLFF.